The clone carrying this TCR beta chain was seen ten or more times. What it recognizes is unknown. This entry comes from a study of human T cells and chemical hapten exposure. The time point here: healthy volunteer bleed at 6 weeks. Extraction yielded total RNA from whole blood (unfractionated). The CDR3 runs to 14 residues. V lost 7 bases, J lost 5 bases, and 17 bases lay in between. Germline CDR1 MDHEN, CDR2 SYDVKM. TCRdb ran MiXCR on the RACE reads and lists one entry per CDR3 protein. The data show around 65,000 distinct CDR3 sequences, around 6.1% seen once. The study's findings and limits: TCRs whose frequency exceeded 1 in 1000 remained the same following DPC sensitization.

This clonotype originated in a female donor in good health. Some clones in this sample may be carry-over from other donors' samples. The sequenced material came from whole blood. The V and J genes are TRBV28 and TRBJ2-5, with TRBD2 as a possible D gene (5 bases). Here the CDR3 reads CASTSRGSLETQYF. In DNA, the CDR3 is TGTGCCAGCACCTCACGAGGGAGTTTGGAGACCCAGTACTTC.